This T cell receptor (beta chain) was identified in a study of shared clonotypes between healthy human individuals. Findings and caveats of the study: Between a handful of donors, naive CD4 clonotypes were shared at a level of about 5%. Naive subsets, compared against memory subsets, generally had larger estimated richness values.

Germline loops: CDR1 SGHTA, CDR2 FQGTGA. V was trimmed by 5 bases and J by 5 bases, leaving 18 bases between them. There are 15 residues in the CDR3. Concerning this clone itself: As yet, its antigen is unknown.

Subsets obtained from CD4+ cells comprised CD45RA+ naive and CD45RA-negative memory cells. The method was immunoSEQ multiplex PCR; TCRdb's version includes in-frame clones alone and lacks a portion of them. The data contain millions of clones, approximately 95% of them singletons. The V and J genes are TRBV7-3 and TRBJ2-5, with D perhaps matching TRBD1 (5 bases). The sequencing input was naive CD4+ T cells from PBMCs. Specified subset: CD45RA+ positively selected. The sequence came from a man between 18 and 35 years old in good health. Some clones in this sample may be carry-over from other donors' samples. CDR3 residues: CASSPDSYKWETQYF. The CDR3, as DNA: TGTGCCAGCAGCCCCGACAGCTATAAGTGGGAGACCCAGTACTTC. The full variable domain, completed using reference TRBV7-3 and TRBJ2-5, is GAGVSQTPSNKVTEKGKYVELRCDPISGHTALYWYRQSLGQGPEFLIYFQGTGAADDSGLPNDRFFAVRPEGSVSTLKIQRTERGDSAVYLCASSPDSYKWETQYFGPGTRLLVL.